One sample yielded the 32 T cell receptor beta chains listed below, sequenced in a study of identical twins (dated by TCRdb to the mid-2010s). The library was prepared using 5' RACE. Sequencing used an Illumina HiSeq 2000. Through fastp at Q25 and MiXCR, TCRdb rebuilt clones from the public reads, retaining in-frame beta chains. Identical CDR3 proteins give one entry, which carries the most common genes and DNA. A total of about 260,000 distinct CDR3 sequences appear in this sample, 5.5% to 7% of them only once. The top ten clonotypes cover about 3.6% of the sample. The same specimen was also included in a second study, on yellow fever vaccine responses in identical twins.

The specimen was memory (CD45RO+) T cells sorted from blood. The cell subset or site label here, explained by the study, means: CD45RO+ enriched T cells. These receptors originate from a young woman in good health.

The CDR3 reads CASSPQGGVNEQFF. CDR3 coding DNA: TGTGCCAGCTCACCGCAGGGAGGGGTCAATGAGCAGTTCTTC. The V gene is TRBV18, the J gene TRBJ2-1; 7 positions agree with TRBD2. V lost 3 bases to trimming and J lost 6 bases; unmatched junction nucleotides: 5. This CDR3 region has 14 residues. Per the germline V gene, CDR1 is KGHSH and CDR2 is LQKENI.

A few counts support this clonotype. V is TRBV20-1 and J is TRBJ2-7; the match to TRBD1 covers 7 bases. This CDR3 is 12 amino acids long. CDR1 is DFQATT and CDR2 is SNEGSKA in the germline V gene (reference sequence). The V gene end was trimmed by 6 bases and the J gene end by 0 bases; junction bases not matched to a gene: 2. CDR3 coding DNA: TGCAGTGCCGGGGACAGCTCCTACGAGCAGTACTTC. Its translation: CSAGDSSYEQYF.

The rearrangement uses TRBV2 and TRBJ1-6; D call uncertain. The V end lost 1 base, the J end lost 10 bases, and 14 bases lay between the germline ends. CDR1 SNHLY and CDR2 FYNNEI come from the germline V gene. This CDR3 is built from 15 residues. In DNA form, the CDR3 reads TGTGCCAGCAGTGAAGAGGTGGGCAATGGGTCACCCCTCCACTTT. It is translated as CASSEEVGNGSPLHF.

The V call is TRBV4-2, the J call TRBJ2-1; D is possibly TRBD1 or TRBD2 (6 bases each). CDR1 and CDR2 from the germline V gene are LGHNA and YNFKEQ. CDR3 length: 17 residues. V was clipped by 1 base and J by 1 base, with 14 bases between them. The CDR3 here is CASSQVRGGTSYNEQFF. The CDR3 DNA is TGTGCCAGCAGCCAAGTCAGGGGCGGGACTTCCTACAATGAGCAGTTCTTC.

This clonotype came up many times. The chain is built from TRBV7-2 and TRBJ1-5; the D gene is possibly TRBD1 (5 bases). The germline gives CDR1 SGHTA, CDR2 FQGNSA. V lost 1 base and J lost 4, with 8 bases in between. The CDR3 totals 14 residues. The CDR3 DNA follows: TGTGCCAGCAGCTTAGGGGCAGGGAATCAGCCCCAGCATTTT. As protein: CASSLGAGNQPQHF.

The chain links TRBV6-1 to TRBJ1-1; no reliable D call. There are 15 residues in the CDR3. V lost 3 bases and J lost 5, with 16 bases in between. The germline V gene has CDR1 MNHNS and CDR2 SASEGT. CDR3: CASSDDGKSTTEAFF. CDR3 nucleotides: TGTGCCAGCAGTGACGATGGGAAATCTACTACTGAAGCTTTCTTT.

The chain has TRBV5-1 and TRBJ1-1; weak D call: TRBD1 (5 bases). The CDR3 is 13 amino acids. Trimming shortened V by 6 bases and J by 4 bases, and 13 bases separated the two germline ends. Germline V gene sequence: CDR1 SGHRS, CDR2 YFSETQ. CDR3 in amino acids: CASTGGFGTEAFF. As DNA, the CDR3 is TGCGCCAGCACCGGGGGTTTTGGCACTGAAGCTTTCTTT.

This clonotype was seen just once. The rearrangement joins TRBV20-1 to TRBJ2-1; a weak D match, TRBD2 (6 bases). Germline V gene sequence: CDR1 DFQATT, CDR2 SNEGSKA (reference sequence). The CDR3 extends over 13 amino acids. CDR3: CSRAGFPYNEQFF. The DNA of the CDR3 is TGCAGCCGTGCGGGGTTTCCCTACAATGAGCAGTTCTTC.

This clonotype was seen at least ten times. The V call is TRBV20-1, the J call TRBJ2-5, with D perhaps TRBD2 (6 bases). The V gene lost 0 bases and the J gene lost 2 bases, with 19 bases spanning the gap. The CDR3 spans 17 residues. CDR1 is DFQATT and CDR2 is SNEGSKA in the germline V gene (reference sequence). In DNA, the CDR3 is TGCAGTGCTAGAGAGCCGACCAGGAGGGGACCACAAGAGACCCAGTACTTC. This sequence encodes CSAREPTRRGPQETQYF.

V and J are TRBV3-1 and TRBJ2-5; D is undetermined. Germline V gene lookup returns CDR1 LGHDT and CDR2 YNNKEL (reference sequence). The CDR3 covers 13 residues. V lost 3 bases, J lost 1 base, and 6 bases lay in between. The CDR3 sequence is CASSQTPQETQYF. In nucleotides, the CDR3 is TGTGCCAGCAGCCAGACACCCCAAGAGACCCAGTACTTC.

The chain employs TRBV7-7 and TRBJ2-5, with D uncertain. The V end was cut by 5 bases, the J end by 2 bases, with 9 bases between. Germline V gene lookup returns CDR1 SSHAT and CDR2 FNYEAQ (reference sequence). The CDR3 runs 13 residues. The CDR3, as DNA: TGTGCCAGCAGCCCAAATACTCAAGAGACCCAGTACTTC. It is translated as CASSPNTQETQYF.

This clonotype was picked up many times. The V and J genes are TRBV18 and TRBJ1-5; 11 nucleotides agree with TRBD1. The CDR3 totals 16 residues. In germline, CDR1 is KGHSH, CDR2 LQKENI. The V segment lost 3 bases and the J segment 4 bases; nucleotides outside the gene matches: 5. The CDR3 reads CASSPPGTGGNQPQHF. The CDR3 DNA is TGTGCCAGCTCACCCCCCGGGACAGGGGGAAATCAGCCCCAGCATTTT.

This clonotype was found many times. The chain recombines TRBV6-5 with TRBJ1-5; D uncertain. The V end lost 0 bases, the J end lost 7 bases, and 7 bases lay between the germline ends. The CDR3 extends over 13 amino acids. Germline V gene data show CDR1 as MNHEY and CDR2 as SVGAGI. The CDR3 is CASSYSNLQPQHF. Here the CDR3 DNA reads TGTGCCAGCAGTTACTCCAACCTCCAGCCCCAGCATTTT.

This clonotype was counted only a few times. V gene TRBV6-1 combines with J gene TRBJ1-1; no clear D gene. Germline V CDR1 and CDR2: MNHNS, SASEGT. V was cut by 6 bases and J by 1 base, with 9 bases left in between. The CDR3 spans 13 residues. DNA of the CDR3: TGTGCCAGCAGGATGGATCCGAACACTGAAGCTTTCTTT. As protein: CASRMDPNTEAFF.

There are many counts of this clonotype. This chain uses TRBV5-1 with TRBJ1-5; D is unclear. CDR1 SGHRS and CDR2 YFSETQ come from the germline V gene. There are 14 residues in the CDR3. V was cut by 0 bases and J by 3 bases, with 7 bases left in between. Here the CDR3 DNA reads TGCGCCAGCAGCTTGGAAGGGTTCAATCAGCCCCAGCATTTT. It encodes CASSLEGFNQPQHF.

This clonotype was counted ten times or more. The chain recombines TRBV12-3 or TRBV12-4 with TRBJ2-6; D possibly corresponds to TRBD1 (6 bases). The CDR3 extends over 16 amino acids. V was cut by 3 bases and J by 0 bases, with 9 bases left in between. CDR3 protein: CASSFPTGSGANVLTF. For the CDR3, the DNA is TGTGCCAGCAGTTTCCCGACAGGCTCTGGGGCCAACGTCCTGACTTTC.

The table lists this clonotype with many counts. The V and J genes are TRBV10-3 and TRBJ2-5; the D is unclear. Germline CDR1 and CDR2: ENHRY and SYGVKD. The CDR3 sequence is 12 residues long. V lost 1 base and J 6 bases, leaving 6 bases between the germline ends. The CDR3 sequence is CAISELSQTQYF. The CDR3 DNA follows: TGTGCCATCAGTGAGTTGAGCCAGACCCAGTACTTC.

For this clonotype: A read error may account for a junction end that differs from germline. CDR3 in DNA: TGTGCCACCAGCCAAGGGTGGAACCCAAGAGGGGGGAAGACCCAGTACTTC. It specifies CATSQGWNPRGGKTQYF. The chain combines TRBV3-1 with TRBJ2-5; D may match TRBD1 or TRBD2 (6 bases each). The CDR3 is 17 residues long. From germline, CDR1 is LGHDT and CDR2 YNNKEL (reference sequence).

This clonotype has just a few counts. The chain recombines TRBV2 with TRBJ2-5; D assignment may be TRBD1 or TRBD2 (5 bases each). CDR3 length equals 13 residues. In germline, CDR1 is SNHLY, CDR2 FYNNEI. Between the trimmed V and J ends, which lost 5 bases and 5 bases, there was a span of 12 bases. DNA of the CDR3: TGTGCCAGCAGTCAAGGGACCGGTGAGACCCAGTACTTC. It specifies CASSQGTGETQYF. Filled out from reference TRBV2 and TRBJ2-5, the complete variable domain reads EPEVTQTPSHQVTQMGQEVILRCVPISNHLYFYWYRQILGQKVEFLVSFYNNEISEKSEIFDDQFSVERPDGSNFTLKIRSTKLEDSAMYFCASSQGTGETQYFGPGTRLLVL.

The chain combines TRBV4-2 with TRBJ2-6; 9 bases agree with TRBD1. J gave up 2 bases and V 6 bases, and 5 bases lay outside the gene matches. The length of the CDR3 is 16 residues. In germline, CDR1 is LGHNA, CDR2 YNFKEQ. CDR3 DNA sequence: TGTGCCAGCAGTCCGGGACAGGGTACTGGGGCCAACGTCCTGACTTTC. Protein sequence: CASSPGQGTGANVLTF.

The chain couples TRBV20-1 to TRBJ1-1, with D unresolved. CDR1 is DFQATT, CDR2 SNEGSKA, per germline (reference sequence). CDR3 size: 11 residues. Between the trimmed V and J ends, which lost 7 bases and 1 base, there was a span of 7 bases. The CDR3 DNA reads as TGCAGTGTGGTAGCGAACACTGAAGCTTTCTTT. Protein product: CSVVANTEAFF.

The gene calls are TRBV6-1 and TRBJ2-1; TRBD2 aligns across 14 bases. J lost 4 bases, V lost 6 bases, and 5 bases had no gene match. Germline CDR1 is MNHNS and CDR2 is SASEGT. The length of the CDR3 is 16 residues. The CDR3 spells CASRTGTSGGYNEQFF. CDR3 nucleotides: TGTGCCAGCAGGACCGGGACTAGCGGGGGATACAATGAGCAGTTCTTC.

This chain uses TRBV28 with TRBJ2-7, with 9 nucleotides matching TRBD2. The J segment lost 3 bases and the V segment lost 6 bases, leaving 9 bases of the junction unmatched. CDR3 length: 15 residues. Germline V gene sequence: CDR1 MDHEN, CDR2 SYDVKM. DNA of the CDR3: TGTGCCAGCAGAAAAGCCCTAGCGGGAAGCTACGAGCAGTACTTC. It is translated as CASRKALAGSYEQYF.

This clonotype was found many times. This chain connects TRBV25-1 to TRBJ2-5; D possibly corresponds to TRBD1 (5 bases). Between the trimmed V and J ends, which lost 3 bases and 6 bases, there was a span of 14 bases. The CDR3 is 14 amino acids. Germline V gives CDR1 MGHDK, CDR2 SYGVNS. CDR3 residues: CASSDAGPRKTQYF. CDR3 bases: TGTGCCAGCAGTGATGCAGGGCCTCGGAAGACCCAGTACTTC.

In its sample, this clonotype was seen a few times. The rearrangement joins TRBV11-2 to TRBJ2-1; 15 nucleotides line up with TRBD2. V shed 1 base, J shed 8 bases, and the junction held 3 bases outside the gene matches. Germline lookup yields CDR1 SGHAT and CDR2 FQNNGV. The CDR3 covers 16 residues. The CDR3 nucleotides are TGTGCCAGCAGCTTAGGGACTAGCGGGAGGGCCTATGAGCAGTTCTTC. Its translation: CASSLGTSGRAYEQFF.

Ten or more counts support this clonotype. V gene TRBV7-6 combines with J gene TRBJ2-7, with D possibly being TRBD1 (7 bases). Germline CDR1 is SGHVS and CDR2 is FNYEAQ. This CDR3 region has 16 residues. Between the trimmed V and J ends, which lost 5 bases and 6 bases, there was a span of 23 bases. CDR3 residues: CASSLGRGQTFSEQYF. The CDR3 DNA reads as TGTGCCAGCAGCCTTGGGCGGGGACAGACGTTCTCCGAGCAGTACTTC.

The sample holds many counts of this clonotype. This chain links TRBV25-1 with TRBJ1-2; D not certain. Germline lookup yields CDR1 MGHDK and CDR2 SYGVNS. V lost 4 bases, J lost 3 bases, and 18 bases lay in between. The CDR3 is made up of 16 amino acids. CDR3 loop: CASSALSQSEDYGYTF. The CDR3 region has the DNA TGTGCCAGCAGTGCACTTAGTCAGTCTGAAGACTATGGCTACACCTTC.

In this sample, this clonotype turned up many times. The rearrangement uses TRBV5-1 and TRBJ2-7; 10 positions agree with TRBD1. Unmatched junction bases numbered 5, after V lost 4 bases and J lost 4 bases. The germline V gene has CDR1 SGHRS and CDR2 YFSETQ. This CDR3 has 14 amino acids. CDR3 residues: CASSGEGQGYEQYF. CDR3 DNA: TGCGCCAGCAGCGGGGAGGGACAGGGGTACGAGCAGTACTTC.

This clonotype was observed at least ten times. V is TRBV5-5 and J is TRBJ2-3; D is possibly TRBD1 (6 bases). V lost 3 bases and J lost 0, with 8 bases in between. Germline loops: CDR1 SGHKS, CDR2 YYEKEE (reference sequence). This CDR3 has 14 residues. In nucleotides, the CDR3 is TGTGCCAGCAGCTGGGACACCAGCACAGATACGCAGTATTTT. Amino acid sequence: CASSWDTSTDTQYF.

The V gene is TRBV14, the J gene TRBJ2-7; D is unresolved. The V and J ends lost 0 bases and 6 bases respectively, with 12 bases between them. CDR1 is SGHDN and CDR2 is FVKESK in the germline V gene. This CDR3 is 14 amino acids long. The CDR3: CASSQESVSGEQYF. CDR3 in DNA: TGTGCCAGCAGCCAAGAATCGGTCTCTGGCGAGCAGTACTTC.

This clonotype was counted only a few times. The rearrangement uses TRBV4-1 and TRBJ2-7, with D possibly matching TRBD2 (6 bases). The germline V gene encodes CDR1 MGHRA and CDR2 YSYEKL. Trimming left V 2 bases short and J 6 bases short, with 20 bases between. The CDR3 covers 16 residues. CDR3 region: CASSQSTTGGVAEQYF. CDR3 nucleotide sequence: TGCGCCAGCAGCCAATCTACGACCGGAGGGGTGGCCGAGCAGTACTTC.

This clonotype was seen a handful of times. CDR3 sequence: CATGRNTYEQYF. CDR3 nucleotide sequence: TGTGCCACGGGTAGGAATACCTACGAGCAGTACTTC. The chain joins TRBV2 to TRBJ2-7; D unclear. CDR3 length: 12 residues. V dropped 10 bases and J dropped 2 bases, with 12 bases sitting between them. Germline CDR1 reads SNHLY; CDR2 reads FYNNEI.